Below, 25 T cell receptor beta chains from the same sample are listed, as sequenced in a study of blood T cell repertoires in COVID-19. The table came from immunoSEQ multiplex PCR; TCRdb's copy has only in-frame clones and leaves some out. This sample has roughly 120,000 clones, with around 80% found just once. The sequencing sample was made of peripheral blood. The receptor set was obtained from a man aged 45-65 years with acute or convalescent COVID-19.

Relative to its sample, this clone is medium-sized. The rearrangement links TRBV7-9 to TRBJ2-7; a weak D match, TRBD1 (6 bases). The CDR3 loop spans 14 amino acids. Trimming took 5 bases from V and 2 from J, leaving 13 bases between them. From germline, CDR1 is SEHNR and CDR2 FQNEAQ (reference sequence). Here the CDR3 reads CASSHDRNAYEQYF. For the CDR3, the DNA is TGTGCCAGCAGCCACGACAGGAATGCCTACGAGCAGTACTTC.

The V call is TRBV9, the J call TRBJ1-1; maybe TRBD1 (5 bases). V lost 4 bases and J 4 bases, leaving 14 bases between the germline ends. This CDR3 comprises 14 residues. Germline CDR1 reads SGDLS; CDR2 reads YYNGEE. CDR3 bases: TGTGCCAGCAGCCTCGGGACTCTTGGCACTGAAGCTTTCTTT. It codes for CASSLGTLGTEAFF.

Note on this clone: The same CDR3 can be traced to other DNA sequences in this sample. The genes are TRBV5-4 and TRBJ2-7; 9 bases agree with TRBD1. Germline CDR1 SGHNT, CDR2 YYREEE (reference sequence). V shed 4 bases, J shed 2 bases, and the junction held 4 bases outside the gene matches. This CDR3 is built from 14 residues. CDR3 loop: CASSPGTGTYEQYF. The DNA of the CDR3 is TGTGCCAGCAGCCCTGGGACAGGGACCTACGAGCAGTACTTC. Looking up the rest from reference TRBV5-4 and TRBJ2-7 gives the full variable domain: ETGVTQSPTHLIKTRGQQVTLRCSSQSGHNTVSWYQQALGQGPQFIFQYYREEENGRGNFPPRFSGLQFPNYSSELNVNALELDDSALYLCASSPGTGTYEQYFGPGTRLTVT.

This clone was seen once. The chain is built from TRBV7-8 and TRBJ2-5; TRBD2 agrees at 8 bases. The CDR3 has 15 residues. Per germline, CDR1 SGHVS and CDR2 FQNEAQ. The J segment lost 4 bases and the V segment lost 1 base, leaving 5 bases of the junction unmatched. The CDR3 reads CASSLGSRGGETQYF. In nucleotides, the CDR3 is TGTGCCAGCAGCTTAGGGTCCCGGGGGGGAGAGACCCAGTACTTC.

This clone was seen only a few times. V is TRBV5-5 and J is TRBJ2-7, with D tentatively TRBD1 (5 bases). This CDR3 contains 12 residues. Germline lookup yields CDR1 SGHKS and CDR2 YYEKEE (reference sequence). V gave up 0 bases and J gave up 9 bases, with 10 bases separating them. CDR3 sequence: CASSLDGARQYF. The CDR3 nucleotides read TGTGCCAGCAGCTTGGATGGGGCGAGGCAGTACTTC.

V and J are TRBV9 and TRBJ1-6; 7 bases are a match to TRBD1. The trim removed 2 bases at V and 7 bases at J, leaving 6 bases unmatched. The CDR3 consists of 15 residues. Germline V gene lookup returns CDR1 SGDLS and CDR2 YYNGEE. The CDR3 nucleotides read TGTGCCAGCAGCGTGACGGGACAGCCCAATTCACCCCTCCACTTT. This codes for CASSVTGQPNSPLHF.

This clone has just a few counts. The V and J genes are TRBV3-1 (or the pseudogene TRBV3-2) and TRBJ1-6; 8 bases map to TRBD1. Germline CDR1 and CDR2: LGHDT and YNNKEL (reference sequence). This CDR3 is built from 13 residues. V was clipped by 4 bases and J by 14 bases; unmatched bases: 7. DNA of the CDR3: TGTGCCAGCAGCCCGTTATGGGACAGGACCCTCCACTTT. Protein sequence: CASSPLWDRTLHF.

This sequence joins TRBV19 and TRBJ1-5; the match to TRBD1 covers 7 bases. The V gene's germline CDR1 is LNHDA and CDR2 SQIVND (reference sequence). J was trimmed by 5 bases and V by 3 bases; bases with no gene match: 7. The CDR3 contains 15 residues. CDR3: CASSIGTEGYQPQHF. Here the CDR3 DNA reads TGTGCCAGTAGTATTGGGACAGAAGGCTATCAGCCCCAGCATTTT.

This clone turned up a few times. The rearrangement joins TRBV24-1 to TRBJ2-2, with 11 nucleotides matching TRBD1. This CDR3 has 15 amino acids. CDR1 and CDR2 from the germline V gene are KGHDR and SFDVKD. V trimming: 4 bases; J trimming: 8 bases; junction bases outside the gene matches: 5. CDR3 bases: TGTGCCACCAGTGACCCGGACAGGGGGCAAGGGGAGCTGTTTTTT. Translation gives CATSDPDRGQGELFF.

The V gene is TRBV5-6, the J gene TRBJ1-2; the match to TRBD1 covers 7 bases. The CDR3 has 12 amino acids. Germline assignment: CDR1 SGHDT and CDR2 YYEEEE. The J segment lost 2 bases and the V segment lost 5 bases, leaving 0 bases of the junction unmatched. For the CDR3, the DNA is TGTGCCAGCAGGGACAGGAACTATGGCTACACCTTC. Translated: CASRDRNYGYTF.

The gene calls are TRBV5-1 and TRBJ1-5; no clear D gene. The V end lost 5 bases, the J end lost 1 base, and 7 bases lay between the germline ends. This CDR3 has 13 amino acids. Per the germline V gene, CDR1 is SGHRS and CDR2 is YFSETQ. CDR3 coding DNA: TGCGCCAGCAGACTAGGCAGCAATCAGCCCCAGCATTTT. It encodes CASRLGSNQPQHF.

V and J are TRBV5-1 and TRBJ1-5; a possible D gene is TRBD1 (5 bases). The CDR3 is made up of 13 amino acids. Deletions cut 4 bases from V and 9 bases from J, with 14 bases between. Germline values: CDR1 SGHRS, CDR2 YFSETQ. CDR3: CASSLGTGPPQHF. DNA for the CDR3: TGCGCCAGCAGCCTTGGGACTGGTCCGCCCCAGCATTTT.

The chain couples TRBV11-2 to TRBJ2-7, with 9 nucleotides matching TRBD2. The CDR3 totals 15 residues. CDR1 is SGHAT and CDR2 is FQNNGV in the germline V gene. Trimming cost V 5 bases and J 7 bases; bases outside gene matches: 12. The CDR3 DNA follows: TGTGCCAGCAGCGCATTGAGCGGGAGGACGTGGGAGCAGTACTTC. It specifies CASSALSGRTWEQYF.

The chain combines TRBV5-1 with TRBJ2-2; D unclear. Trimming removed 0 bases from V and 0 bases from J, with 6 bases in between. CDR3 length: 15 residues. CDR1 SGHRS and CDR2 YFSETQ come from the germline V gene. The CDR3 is CASSLATTNTGELFF. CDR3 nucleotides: TGCGCCAGCAGCTTGGCCACAACGAACACCGGGGAGCTGTTTTTT.

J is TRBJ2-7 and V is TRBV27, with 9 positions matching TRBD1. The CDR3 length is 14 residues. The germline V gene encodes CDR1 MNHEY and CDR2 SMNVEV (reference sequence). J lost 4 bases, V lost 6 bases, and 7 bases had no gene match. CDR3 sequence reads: CASRKQGANYEQYF. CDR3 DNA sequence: TGTGCCAGCAGGAAACAGGGGGCAAATTACGAGCAGTACTTC.

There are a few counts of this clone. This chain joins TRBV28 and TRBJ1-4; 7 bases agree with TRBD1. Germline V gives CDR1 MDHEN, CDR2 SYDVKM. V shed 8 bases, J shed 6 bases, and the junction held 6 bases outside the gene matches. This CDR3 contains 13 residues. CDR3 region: CASGTGADEKLFF. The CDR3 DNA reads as TGTGCCAGCGGAACAGGGGCGGATGAAAAACTGTTTTTT.

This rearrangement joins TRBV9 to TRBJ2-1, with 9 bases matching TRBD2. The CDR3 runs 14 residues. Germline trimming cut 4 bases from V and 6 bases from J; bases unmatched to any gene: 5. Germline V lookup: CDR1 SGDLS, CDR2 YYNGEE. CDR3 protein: CASSSLLAGNEQFF. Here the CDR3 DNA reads TGTGCCAGCAGCTCCTTACTAGCGGGCAATGAGCAGTTCTTC.

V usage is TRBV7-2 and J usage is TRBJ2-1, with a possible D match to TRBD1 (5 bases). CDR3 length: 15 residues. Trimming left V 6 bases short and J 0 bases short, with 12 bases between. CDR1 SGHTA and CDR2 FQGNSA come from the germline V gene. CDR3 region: CASRRPGRSYNEQFF. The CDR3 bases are TGTGCCAGCAGACGCCCAGGGCGCTCCTACAATGAGCAGTTCTTC.

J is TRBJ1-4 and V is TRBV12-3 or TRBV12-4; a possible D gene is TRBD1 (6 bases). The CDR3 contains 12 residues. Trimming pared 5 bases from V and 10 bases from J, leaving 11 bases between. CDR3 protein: CASSQDRGKLFF. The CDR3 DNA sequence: TGTGCCAGCAGTCAGGACAGAGGAAAACTGTTTTTT.

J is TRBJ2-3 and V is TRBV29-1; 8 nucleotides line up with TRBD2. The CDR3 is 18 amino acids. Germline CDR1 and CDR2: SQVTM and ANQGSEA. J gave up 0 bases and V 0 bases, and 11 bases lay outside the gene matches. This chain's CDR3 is CSVEDWFAQRGSTDTQYF. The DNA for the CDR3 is TGCAGCGTTGAAGATTGGTTCGCCCAGCGGGGGAGCACAGATACGCAGTATTTT.

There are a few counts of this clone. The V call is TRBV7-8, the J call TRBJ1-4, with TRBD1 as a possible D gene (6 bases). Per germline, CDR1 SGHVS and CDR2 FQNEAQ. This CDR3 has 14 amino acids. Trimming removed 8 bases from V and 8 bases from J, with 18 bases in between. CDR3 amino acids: CASQTVGGTEKLFF. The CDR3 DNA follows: TGTGCCAGCCAGACGGTAGGGGGTACCGAAAAACTGTTTTTT. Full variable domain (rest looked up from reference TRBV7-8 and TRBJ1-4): GAGVSQSPRYKVAKRGQDVALRCDPISGHVSLFWYQQALGQGPEFLTYFQNEAQLDKSGLPSDRFFAERPEGSVSTLKIQRTQQEDSAVYLCASQTVGGTEKLFFGSGTQLSVL.

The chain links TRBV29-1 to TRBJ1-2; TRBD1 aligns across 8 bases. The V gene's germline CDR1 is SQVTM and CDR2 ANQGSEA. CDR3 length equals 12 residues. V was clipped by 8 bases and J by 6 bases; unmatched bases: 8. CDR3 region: CSSRTGTDGYTF. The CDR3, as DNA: TGCAGCTCCAGGACAGGGACGGATGGCTACACCTTC. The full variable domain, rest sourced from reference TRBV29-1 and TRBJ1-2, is SAVISQKPSRDICQRGTSLTIQCQVDSQVTMMFWYRQQPGQSLTLIATANQGSEATYESGFVIDKFPISRPNLTFSTLTVSNMSPEDSSIYLCSSRTGTDGYTFGSGTRLTVV.

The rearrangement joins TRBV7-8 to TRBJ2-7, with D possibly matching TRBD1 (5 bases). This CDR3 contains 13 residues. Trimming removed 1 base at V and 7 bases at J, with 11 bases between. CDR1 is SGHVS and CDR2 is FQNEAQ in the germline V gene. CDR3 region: CASSLVPRQEQYF. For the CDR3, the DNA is TGTGCCAGCAGCTTAGTACCCAGACAGGAGCAGTACTTC.

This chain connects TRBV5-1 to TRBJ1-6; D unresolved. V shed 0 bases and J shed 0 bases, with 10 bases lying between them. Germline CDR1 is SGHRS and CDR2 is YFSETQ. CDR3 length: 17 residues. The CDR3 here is CASSLGGGSSYNSPLHF. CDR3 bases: TGCGCCAGCAGCTTGGGAGGCGGTAGCTCCTATAATTCACCCCTCCACTTT.

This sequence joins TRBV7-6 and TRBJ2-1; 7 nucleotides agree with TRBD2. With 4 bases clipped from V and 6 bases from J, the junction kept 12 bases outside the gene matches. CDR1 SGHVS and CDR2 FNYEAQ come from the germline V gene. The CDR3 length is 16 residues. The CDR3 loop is CASSSLQAGRGNEQFF. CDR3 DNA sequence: TGTGCCAGCAGCTCCCTCCAAGCGGGGCGGGGCAATGAGCAGTTCTTC.